This TCR beta chain was observed in a study of control samples from healthy donors and cancer patients. Trimming removed 5 bases from V and 2 bases from J; junction bases left unmatched: 8. The CDR3 totals 15 residues. Germline V gene data show CDR1 as SGHVS and CDR2 as FQNEAQ. Generated by immunoSEQ multiplex PCR, the TCRdb table keeps only in-frame clones and is missing some. The data hold about 110,000 clones, with roughly 90% observed a single time. V gene TRBV7-8 combines with J gene TRBJ2-7; 8 nucleotides line up with TRBD2. This TCR came from a woman in her sixties or seventies with lung cancer. Material for sequencing was PBMCs. The DNA of the CDR3 is TGTGCCAGCAGCCTAGGGGTAGCGGGGCCCTACGAGCAGTACTTC. It is translated as CASSLGVAGPYEQYF.